This T cell receptor (beta chain) is from a study of T cells expressing NK-cell markers. Looking at the study overall: Most of the eight sequenced donors tested HCMV-seropositive; one tested seronegative. General study points: Also leading the CD3+CD56-NKG2C+ fraction in a handful of donors were these clonotypes. Dominant NKG2C+ clonotypes were found to form about 1.0-8% of CD8+ T cells in about 6 donors.

The germline V gene encodes CDR1 MNHNY and CDR2 SVGAGI (reference sequence). The CDR3 length is 13 residues. Turning to this clonotype: The antigen remains undetermined.

No DNA is given; TCRdb re-called the 5' RACE reads and lists each CDR3 protein once. In all, the sample yields around 470,000 distinct CDR3 sequences. The origin of this receptor is a woman aged 50 to 60 in good health. The genes are TRBV6-6 and TRBJ2-1; absent DNA, TCRdb's TRBD1 call cannot be checked. The sequenced material came from blood T cells: a sorted CD56 or NKG2C T cell subset, CD4+ or CD8+ T cells, or bulk PBMC T cells (not recorded which). The CDR3 here is CASSYLGELEQFF.